The rows below give T cell receptor beta chains drawn from one sample of a study of cytomegalovirus exposure and HLA in healthy donors. Assay used: immunoSEQ multiplex PCR; TCRdb lists only in-frame clones, some missing. In the table there are more than 95,000 clones, roughly 94% of which are singletons. The sample comprised PBMCs. The receptors were sampled from a woman between 18 and 30 years old in good health and CMV-seronegative. CDR3s include the opening cysteine and the closing phenylalanine or tryptophan. D genes are given only for firm matches. For some rows the clone size is stated as once, few or many, or as a class when expanded; others skip it.

D	V	size	J	DNA	CDR3
TRBD1	TRBV28	NA	TRBJ2-7	TGTGCCAGCAGAGGGACAGCCCTATACGAGCAGTACTTC	CASRGTALYEQYF
TRBD2	TRBV5-1	NA	TRBJ2-5	TGCGCCAGCACTCCACGGACTAGCGGAGAGACCCAGTACTTC	CASTPRTSGETQYF
NA	TRBV9	NA	TRBJ2-2	TGTGCCAGCAGCGTAGTTGCTGCACGAGGGAACACCGGGGAGCTGTTTTTT	CASSVVAARGNTGELFF
TRBD1	TRBV9	NA	TRBJ1-2	TGTGCCAGCAGCGTGGGGACAGGAGACTTCTATGGCTACACCTTC	CASSVGTGDFYGYTF
TRBD2	TRBV7-9	NA	TRBJ2-3	TGTGCCAGCAGCTCGGGACTAGCCCCAACAGATACGCAGTATTTT	CASSSGLAPTDTQYF
NA	TRBV19	NA	TRBJ1-1	TGTGCCAGTAGTATTGAGCGGGGACGGAACACTGAAGCTTTCTTT	CASSIERGRNTEAFF
NA	TRBV27	NA	TRBJ1-2	TGTGCCAGCAGTTTATTTGGGAGTCCTAACTATGGCTACACCTTC	CASSLFGSPNYGYTF
TRBD1	TRBV9	NA	TRBJ1-3	TGTGCCAGCAGCGCAGGGGGATACTCTGGAAACACCATATATTTT	CASSAGGYSGNTIYF
NA	TRBV6-4	NA	TRBJ1-5	TGTGCCAGCAGTGAGGGGACAAATCAGCCCCAGCATTTT	CASSEGTNQPQHF
NA	TRBV11-2	NA	TRBJ1-6	TGTGCCAGCAGCTTACGGGGTTCCTCACCCCTCCACTTT	CASSLRGSSPLHF
TRBD2	TRBV28	NA	TRBJ2-3	TGTGCCAGCAGTTTAATCGAAGGAGCGGGAGGCACAGATACGCAGTATTTT	CASSLIEGAGGTDTQYF
NA	TRBV28	NA	TRBJ1-2	TGTGCCAGCAGTTTTGAGAACTATGGCTACACCTTC	CASSFENYGYTF
NA	TRBV9	NA	TRBJ1-1	TGTGCCAGCAGCGTCGGGGTGCTGAACACTGAAGCTTTCTTT	CASSVGVLNTEAFF
TRBD2	TRBV9	NA	TRBJ2-5	TGTGCCAGCAGCCTAGGACTAGAAAGGGAGACCCAGTACTTC	CASSLGLERETQYF
NA	TRBV18	NA	TRBJ2-1	TGTGCCAGCTCACCCGGGGTACACCCGAACTCCTACAATGAGCAGTTCTTC	CASSPGVHPNSYNEQFF
NA	TRBV7-6	NA	TRBJ2-2	TGTGCCAGCAGCTTAGCTCAGGGGGGCTCGGCCGGGGAGCTGTTTTTT	CASSLAQGGSAGELFF
NA	TRBV11-3	NA	TRBJ2-7	TGTGCCAGCAGCAAGGGGTCGCTTCTCAGGGGACCCTATAACTACGAGCAGTACTTC	CASSKGSLLRGPYNYEQYF
NA	TRBV6-6	NA	TRBJ2-7	TGTGCCAGCAATCCCGAGGCGGGATGGCCCTACGAGCAGTACTTC	CASNPEAGWPYEQYF
NA	TRBV5-5	NA	TRBJ2-2	TGTGCCAGCAGCCCGAGGGCCGGGAACACCGGGGAGCTGTTTTTT	CASSPRAGNTGELFF
NA	TRBV5-4	NA	TRBJ2-1	TGTGCCAGCAGCTTGGCAGGGGATGAGCAGTTCTTC	CASSLAGDEQFF
TRBD1	TRBV11-2	NA	TRBJ1-1	TGTGCCAGCAGCCCATACAGGGGGCCCTTGAACACTGAAGCTTTCTTT	CASSPYRGPLNTEAFF
TRBD1	TRBV27	NA	TRBJ1-5	TGTGCCAGCAGTATCGGACAGGGGTATCAGCCCCAGCATTTT	CASSIGQGYQPQHF
TRBD2	TRBV5-1	NA	TRBJ2-2	TGCGCCAGCAGCTCTGGGACTAGCGGGAGACCGAACACCGGGGAGCTGTTTTTT	CASSSGTSGRPNTGELFF
TRBD2	TRBV11-1	NA	TRBJ2-5	TGTGCCAGCAGCTTAGCGGATCGAACGGGAGGAGAGACCCAGTACTTC	CASSLADRTGGETQYF
TRBD1	TRBV28	NA	TRBJ1-1	TGTGCCAGCAGTTTCGTAGGGGGCGCGGGCACTGAAGCTTTCTTT	CASSFVGGAGTEAFF
NA	TRBV2	NA	TRBJ1-1	TGTGCCAGCAGCTCAGGGTGGATGAACACTGAAGCTTTCTTT	CASSSGWMNTEAFF
TRBD2	TRBV9	NA	TRBJ2-3	TGTGCCAGCAGCCTAGGACTAGCGGGAGGAGGGGCAGATACGCAGTATTTT	CASSLGLAGGGADTQYF
TRBD1	TRBV19	NA	TRBJ1-1	TGTGCCAGTAGTATCGGGACAGAGAACACTGAAGCTTTCTTT	CASSIGTENTEAFF
NA	TRBV28	NA	TRBJ1-2	TGTGCCAGCTCGACCGGGGACACTTCTAACTATGGCTACACCTTC	CASSTGDTSNYGYTF
NA	TRBV30	NA	TRBJ1-1	TGTGCCTGGAGTGTACTTACTCCTGAAGCTTTCTTT	CAWSVLTPEAFF
NA	TRBV29-1	NA	TRBJ2-5	TGCAGCGTTTCCACAGGGCGGGAGACCCAGTACTTC	CSVSTGRETQYF
NA	TRBV7-9	few	TRBJ2-5	TGTGCCAGCAGCTTAGCGCTAGGGAGGTTGGAGACCCAGTACTTC	CASSLALGRLETQYF
NA	TRBV5-1	once	TRBJ2-7	TGCGCCAGCAGCTTGGGGTGGACTTACGAGCAGTACTTC	CASSLGWTYEQYF
TRBD1	TRBV7-2	once	TRBJ2-7	TGTGCCAGCAGCTTGACAGGGAGTCACGAGCAGTACTTC	CASSLTGSHEQYF
TRBD1	TRBV5-1	NA	TRBJ2-7	TGCGCCAGCAGCTTTGGACAGGCCTACGAGCAGTACTTC	CASSFGQAYEQYF
TRBD2	TRBV11-2	NA	TRBJ2-5	TGTGCCAGCAGCCTCCGCGGGGGGCTAGGGGAGACCCAGTACTTC	CASSLRGGLGETQYF